A single sample is the source of the 21 T cell receptor beta chains below, sequenced in a study of response to subunit inactivated influenza vaccine. TCRdb redid the calling of the RT-PCR reads with MiXCR, one entry per CDR3 protein. The sample has hundreds of thousands of distinct CDR3 sequences, approximately 9.9% seen once. Source: PBMCs from blood, taken 35 to 45 days after vaccination. All receptors derive from a man aged 50-60 years who received an inactivated influenza vaccine.

The sample holds a few counts of this clonotype. The chain has TRBV20-1 and TRBJ1-2; 7 bases are shared with TRBD1. CDR1 is DFQATT, CDR2 SNEGSKA, per germline (reference sequence). The CDR3 loop spans 13 amino acids. The CDR3 spells CSITGDYAERYTF. The CDR3 coding sequence is TGCAGCATAACAGGGGATTATGCCGAGCGCTACACCTTC.

This clonotype has a count of ten or more. DNA for the CDR3: TGTGCCAGCAGTTCCCCCGGCTTTTACGGCTACACCTTC. Residues: CASSSPGFYGYTF. This chain links TRBV12-3 or TRBV12-4 with TRBJ1-2; unclear D gene. The CDR3 sequence is 13 residues long. The V end lost 4 bases, the J end lost 8 bases, and 14 bases lay between the germline ends.

The chain couples TRBV27 to TRBJ1-2; D not resolved. Germline CDR1 and CDR2: MNHEY and SMNVEV (reference sequence). CDR3 size: 16 residues. V shed 0 bases and J shed 4 bases, with 15 bases lying between them. The CDR3 DNA reads as TGTGCCAGCAGTTTATCCGCAGGCCCAAAGGGCTATGGCTACACCTTC. This codes for CASSLSAGPKGYGYTF.

The rearrangement links TRBV7-2 to TRBJ2-1; 7 nucleotides agree with TRBD2. The CDR3 loop spans 14 amino acids. In germline, CDR1 is SGHTA, CDR2 FQGNSA. J lost 3 bases, V lost 6 bases, and 5 bases had no gene match. CDR3 in DNA: TGTGCCAGCAGGGGGGGGAGATTCTACAATGAGCAGTTCTTC. Its protein is CASRGGRFYNEQFF.

The V and J genes are TRBV11-1 and TRBJ2-7; possible D gene TRBD1, 7 bases. CDR3 length equals 18 residues. The V and J ends lost 5 bases and 6 bases respectively, with 29 bases between them. Germline V gene sequence: CDR1 SGHAT, CDR2 FQDESV (reference sequence). The CDR3 loop is CASSQPGQASEGLGEQYF. The DNA of the CDR3 is TGTGCCAGCAGCCAGCCAGGACAGGCTTCGGAGGGACTCGGCGAGCAGTACTTC.

The genes are TRBV12-3 or TRBV12-4 and TRBJ2-5, with TRBD1 as a possible D gene (6 bases). V dropped 3 bases and J dropped 4 bases, with 9 bases sitting between them. The CDR3 covers 13 residues. CDR3 protein: CASSFIRGETQYF. The CDR3 bases are TGTGCCAGCAGTTTCATCAGGGGAGAGACCCAGTACTTC.

This clonotype was observed a few times. A single base is all that separates this from a far larger clone, so a read error is likely. The chain is built from TRBV5-1 and TRBJ2-5; no definite D call. The DNA end favors TRBJ2-1, so the J call may be wrong. CDR1 and CDR2 from the germline V gene are SGHRS and YFSETQ. This CDR3 region has 11 residues. The CDR3 DNA sequence: TGCGCCAGCAGCCAACAAGAGACCCAGTTCTTC. Amino acid sequence: CASSQQETQFF.

At least ten counts were recorded for this clonotype. The V and J genes are TRBV5-6 and TRBJ2-2; TRBD2 matches at 13 bases. Looked up from germline, CDR1 is SGHDT and CDR2 is YYEEEE. This CDR3 has 18 amino acids. Unmatched junction bases numbered 6, after V lost 1 base and J lost 3 bases. The CDR3 reads CASSLRSGLAGYTGELFF. Here the CDR3 DNA reads TGTGCCAGCAGCTTGCGCTCGGGACTAGCGGGGTACACCGGGGAGCTGTTTTTT.

This clonotype was detected many times. V gene TRBV4-3 combines with J gene TRBJ2-1; D remains ambiguous. Per the germline V gene, CDR1 is LGHNA and CDR2 is YSLEER. The ends were cut back, 0 bases at V and 0 bases at J, with 18 bases in the middle. The CDR3 covers 19 residues. The CDR3 is CASSQEWSLRSSSYNEQFF. The CDR3 region has the DNA TGCGCCAGCAGCCAAGAGTGGTCCCTCCGCAGCTCCTCCTACAATGAGCAGTTCTTC.

This clonotype was picked up many times. The chain uses TRBV29-1 and TRBJ2-7; no reliable D call. Germline CDR1 SQVTM, CDR2 ANQGSEA. The CDR3 extends over 12 amino acids. Trimming removed 6 bases at V and 4 bases at J, with 13 bases between. The CDR3 DNA follows: TGCAGCGTCCGCACCATCGTATACGAGCAGTACTTC. Its translation: CSVRTIVYEQYF.

The chain carries TRBV4-3 and TRBJ1-2; D remains ambiguous. With 1 base removed from V and 4 bases from J, the gap between germline ends came to 13 bases. CDR1 and CDR2 (germline): LGHNA, YSLEER. CDR3 length: 15 amino acids. This chain's CDR3 is CASSQGLGATYGYTF. CDR3 nucleotides: TGCGCCAGCAGCCAAGGTTTGGGCGCTACCTATGGCTACACCTTC.

This clonotype has ten or more counts. The rearrangement links TRBV11-2 to TRBJ2-1; TRBD2 is a possible D gene (5 bases). The CDR3 runs 18 residues. The germline gives CDR1 SGHAT, CDR2 FQNNGV. Deletions cut 0 bases from V and 9 bases from J, with 24 bases between. The CDR3 loop reads CASSLDPQWEKKRREQFF. Written as DNA, the CDR3 is TGTGCCAGCAGCTTAGATCCCCAATGGGAGAAAAAACGGCGTGAGCAGTTCTTC.

V usage is TRBV25-1 and J usage is TRBJ2-1; 10 bases match TRBD2. The length of the CDR3 is 17 residues. Trimming removed 1 base from V and 6 bases from J; junction bases left unmatched: 9. Per germline, CDR1 MGHDK and CDR2 SYGVNS. CDR3 sequence reads: CASSELFQKREGNEQFF. CDR3 nucleotide sequence: TGTGCCAGCAGTGAATTATTTCAGAAGCGGGAGGGCAATGAGCAGTTCTTC.

The V call is TRBV30, the J call TRBJ2-7; the match to TRBD1 covers 7 bases. Germline loops: CDR1 GTSNPN, CDR2 SVGIG (reference sequence). The V gene end was trimmed by 2 bases and the J gene end by 2 bases; junction bases not matched to a gene: 9. The CDR3 covers 15 residues. Here the CDR3 reads CAWSLGRGLPYEQYF. CDR3 nucleotides: TGTGCCTGGAGTCTCGGTAGGGGGCTCCCCTACGAGCAGTACTTC.

The J gene is TRBJ2-1, the V gene TRBV20-1; tentatively, D is TRBD1 or TRBD2 (7 bases each). Germline-derived CDR1 and CDR2 are DFQATT and SNEGSKA (reference sequence). With 5 bases removed from V and 4 bases from J, the gap between germline ends came to 12 bases. The CDR3 sequence is 13 residues long. CDR3 protein: CSAGQGGYNEQFF. For the CDR3, the DNA is TGCAGTGCTGGGCAGGGGGGGTACAATGAGCAGTTCTTC.

The chain links TRBV3-1 to TRBJ1-2, with D uncertain. Trimming left V 7 bases short and J 3 bases short, with 21 bases between. Germline CDR1 and CDR2: LGHDT and YNNKEL (reference sequence). The CDR3 loop spans 16 amino acids. The CDR3 nucleotides read TGTGCCAGCAAAGACGGGAGCGGGCCAGCCTACTATGGCTACACCTTC. It encodes CASKDGSGPAYYGYTF.

This chain connects TRBV4-3 to TRBJ2-2, with D unresolved. This CDR3 has 15 amino acids. Trimming removed 0 bases at V and 4 bases at J, with 9 bases between. The germline CDR1 and CDR2 sequences are LGHNA and YSLEER. Here the CDR3 DNA reads TGCGCCAGCAGCCAAGATCAACGGGTCACCGGGGAGCTGTTTTTT. Translated: CASSQDQRVTGELFF.

This clonotype was observed a handful of times. The chain joins TRBV5-6 to TRBJ1-5; the D gene is possibly TRBD1 (5 bases). The length of the CDR3 is 14 residues. CDR1 is SGHDT, CDR2 YYEEEE, per germline. V shed 1 base and J shed 6 bases, with 11 bases lying between them. The CDR3 DNA follows: TGTGCCAGCAGCTTGAGTGGGGGGTCTCAGCCCCAGCATTTT. This encodes CASSLSGGSQPQHF.

This clonotype was recorded many times. Here the CDR3 DNA reads TGCAGTGCTAGAGATCTGGCGGGCCGCTCCTACAATGAGCAGTTCTTC. Encoded protein: CSARDLAGRSYNEQFF. The J gene is TRBJ2-1, the V gene TRBV20-1; the D gene is possibly TRBD2 (5 bases). This CDR3 comprises 16 residues. CDR1 DFQATT and CDR2 SNEGSKA come from the germline V gene (reference sequence). Trimming removed 0 bases from V and 0 bases from J, with 12 bases in between.

This clonotype came up a few times. This chain connects TRBV5-1 to TRBJ1-2; D is unresolved. V dropped 6 bases and J dropped 2 bases, with 17 bases sitting between them. Germline V lookup: CDR1 SGHRS, CDR2 YFSETQ. CDR3 length: 15 amino acids. For the CDR3, the DNA is TGCGCCAGCACCCTCAACGTGCGGGGAAACTATGGCTACACCTTC. It yields the protein CASTLNVRGNYGYTF. The variable domain in full, completed from reference TRBV5-1 and TRBJ1-2, reads KAGVTQTPRYLIKTRGQQVTLSCSPISGHRSVSWYQQTPGQGLQFLFEYFSETQRNKGNFPGRFSGRQFSNSRSEMNVSTLELGDSALYLCASTLNVRGNYGYTFGSGTRLTVV.

Comments on this clonotype: Possible read error: a much larger clone is one base away. V usage is TRBV5-1 and J usage is TRBJ2-6; D is uncertain. V lost 4 bases, J lost 3 bases, and 14 bases lay in between. The CDR3 sequence is 16 residues long. The V gene's germline CDR1 is SGHRS and CDR2 YFSETQ. The CDR3 protein is CASSVQIGNGANVLTF. CDR3 DNA: TGCGCCAGCAGCGTCCAAATAGGGAATGGGGCCAACGTCCTGACTTTC.